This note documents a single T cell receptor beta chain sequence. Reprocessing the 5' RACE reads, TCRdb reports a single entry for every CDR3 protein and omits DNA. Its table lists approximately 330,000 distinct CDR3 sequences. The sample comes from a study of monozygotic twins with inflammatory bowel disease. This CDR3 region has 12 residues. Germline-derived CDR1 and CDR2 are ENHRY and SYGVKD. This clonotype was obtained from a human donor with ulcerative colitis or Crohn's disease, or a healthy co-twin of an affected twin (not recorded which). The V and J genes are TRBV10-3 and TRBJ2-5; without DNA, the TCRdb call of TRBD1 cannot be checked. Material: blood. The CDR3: CAISDGGETQYF.